Listed below are T cell receptor beta chains from one sample, sequenced in a study of T cells in Graves' hyperthyroidism and ophthalmopathy. TCRdb reprocessed the multiplex PCR reads via MiXCR and lists one record per CDR3 protein. The sample has 360,000 or so distinct CDR3 sequences; approximately 18% are singletons. The sequenced sample consisted of blood. The receptor set was obtained from a woman between 40 and 50 years old with Graves' ophthalmopathy. Each CDR3 is given without its conserved first and last residue. Fields, in order: J gene, V gene, CDR3 protein.

j_gene: TRBJ2-7; v_gene: TRBV13; CDR3aa: ASSLGSSDGSREQY
j_gene: TRBJ2-7; v_gene: TRBV30; CDR3aa: AWSPPGTSGTYEQY
j_gene: TRBJ1-5; v_gene: TRBV15; CDR3aa: ATARPQGAVWPQH
j_gene: TRBJ2-7; v_gene: TRBV10-3; CDR3aa: AISESGQAYEQY
j_gene: TRBJ2-7; v_gene: TRBV29-1; CDR3aa: SVSRGGGSEQY
j_gene: TRBJ1-1; v_gene: TRBV28; CDR3aa: ASNTGWDTEAF
j_gene: TRBJ2-5; v_gene: TRBV27; CDR3aa: ASSTGTLETQY
j_gene: TRBJ1-1; v_gene: TRBV7-2; CDR3aa: ASSLQVLNTEAF
j_gene: TRBJ1-1; v_gene: TRBV4-2; CDR3aa: ASSQSGTNFKAF
j_gene: TRBJ2-7; v_gene: TRBV27; CDR3aa: ASSPRQASYEQY
j_gene: TRBJ1-5; v_gene: TRBV6-5; CDR3aa: ASSPDGLLSNQPQH
j_gene: TRBJ1-1; v_gene: TRBV3-1; CDR3aa: ASSQFGANTEAF
j_gene: TRBJ1-2; v_gene: TRBV5-1; CDR3aa: ASSSTDRVSGYT
j_gene: TRBJ1-5; v_gene: TRBV11-1; CDR3aa: ASSLSLDQPQH
j_gene: TRBJ1-1; v_gene: TRBV20-1; CDR3aa: SARYRFDSF
j_gene: TRBJ2-7; v_gene: TRBV5-1; CDR3aa: ASSSQAGRTYEQY
j_gene: TRBJ2-7; v_gene: TRBV20-1; CDR3aa: SATERTGAYSEQY
j_gene: TRBJ2-7; v_gene: TRBV28; CDR3aa: ASSLWGVVYEQY
j_gene: TRBJ1-2; v_gene: TRBV28; CDR3aa: ASSSRTKLNYGYT
j_gene: TRBJ2-7; v_gene: TRBV15; CDR3aa: ATRRDGTGVSEQY
j_gene: TRBJ2-5; v_gene: TRBV12-3/TRBV12-4; CDR3aa: ASSLAVGGPETQY
j_gene: TRBJ2-7; v_gene: TRBV7-2; CDR3aa: ASSLVGGDRYEQY
j_gene: TRBJ2-1; v_gene: TRBV12-5; CDR3aa: ASGSQVGGRAVNEQF
j_gene: TRBJ2-7; v_gene: TRBV12-3/TRBV12-4; CDR3aa: ASSRATDFSYEQY
j_gene: TRBJ2-6; v_gene: TRBV27; CDR3aa: ASSPLQSSGANVLT
j_gene: TRBJ1-2; v_gene: TRBV12-5; CDR3aa: ASGRQGGNYGYT
j_gene: TRBJ2-2; v_gene: TRBV6-5; CDR3aa: ASRYRGGGELF
j_gene: TRBJ1-5; v_gene: TRBV24-1; CDR3aa: ATGGGRDSNQPQH
j_gene: TRBJ2-7; v_gene: TRBV27; CDR3aa: ASSLSQTGSYEQY
j_gene: TRBJ2-5; v_gene: TRBV24-1; CDR3aa: ATSDPTGGGQETQY
j_gene: TRBJ2-5; v_gene: TRBV6-2/TRBV6-3; CDR3aa: ASNEPPGLAGAAETQY
j_gene: TRBJ1-2; v_gene: TRBV12-3/TRBV12-4; CDR3aa: ASSPDRGYGYT
j_gene: TRBJ2-7; v_gene: TRBV11-2; CDR3aa: ASSGTTSYEQY
j_gene: TRBJ2-7; v_gene: TRBV19; CDR3aa: ASRLQAGSYEQY
j_gene: TRBJ1-5; v_gene: TRBV12-3/TRBV12-4; CDR3aa: ASRPRTGNQPQH
j_gene: TRBJ1-5; v_gene: TRBV20-1; CDR3aa: SARPRQGVFNQPQH
j_gene: TRBJ2-2; v_gene: TRBV12-3/TRBV12-4; CDR3aa: ASSPTGAGELF
j_gene: TRBJ1-1; v_gene: TRBV2; CDR3aa: ASIRGRNTEAF
j_gene: TRBJ1-2; v_gene: TRBV5-1; CDR3aa: ASRLEGWSRNYGYT
j_gene: TRBJ1-2; v_gene: TRBV2; CDR3aa: ASSEALRGGGYT
j_gene: TRBJ1-1; v_gene: TRBV18; CDR3aa: ASSVKGAATEAF
j_gene: TRBJ2-5; v_gene: TRBV12-3/TRBV12-4; CDR3aa: ASSTTMTGETQY
j_gene: TRBJ2-2; v_gene: TRBV10-2; CDR3aa: ASSESSGGKTGELF
j_gene: TRBJ1-1; v_gene: TRBV5-1; CDR3aa: ASSSLDTNTEAF
j_gene: TRBJ2-7; v_gene: TRBV29-1; CDR3aa: SVKAGASYEQY
j_gene: TRBJ2-2; v_gene: TRBV3-1; CDR3aa: ASSPQTYRAGELF
j_gene: TRBJ2-7; v_gene: TRBV20-1; CDR3aa: SASTDSYEQY
j_gene: TRBJ2-7; v_gene: TRBV6-5; CDR3aa: ASSYWTEKGYEQY
j_gene: TRBJ2-7; v_gene: TRBV9; CDR3aa: ASSVQSGGGDEQY
j_gene: TRBJ2-7; v_gene: TRBV5-1; CDR3aa: ASSFGWGYEQY
j_gene: TRBJ1-5; v_gene: TRBV19; CDR3aa: ASSTQELKLDQPQH
j_gene: TRBJ2-7; v_gene: TRBV29-1; CDR3aa: SVEDPTSGSNSYEQY
j_gene: TRBJ1-3; v_gene: TRBV30; CDR3aa: AWSVGRAAGSTIY
j_gene: TRBJ2-5; v_gene: TRBV4-1; CDR3aa: ASSQVERRQETQY
j_gene: TRBJ1-1; v_gene: TRBV28; CDR3aa: ASSFKGWEAF